A selection of T cell receptor beta chains follows, all from one sample in a study of blood T cell repertoires in COVID-19. Sequenced by immunoSEQ multiplex PCR; TCRdb stores in-frame clones only, minus some. The repertoire consists of under 300,000 clones, with over 75% occurring once and the leading ten covering about 14%. Sequenced material: peripheral blood. These receptors came from a human donor in a cohort sampled during active COVID-19. Each CDR3 is given with its conserved first and last residue. A D gene is named only where the DNA matches it firmly. Expanded clones are given a class, and other clones once, few, many or no size at all.

v_call: TRBV5-1
d_call: TRBD1
clone_size: .
j_call: TRBJ1-2
cdr3_nt: TGCGCCAGCAGCTTGGCCGACAGGGGGCCGGATGGCTACACCTTC
cdr3_aa: CASSLADRGPDGYTF

v_call: TRBV21-1
d_call: .
clone_size: .
j_call: TRBJ1-1
cdr3_nt: TGTGCCAGCAGCAAAGCGCCAGGGGGCCCTGAAGCTTTCTTT
cdr3_aa: CASSKAPGGPEAFF

v_call: TRBV18
d_call: TRBD1
clone_size: .
j_call: TRBJ2-7
cdr3_nt: TGTGCCAGCTCACCAAGGGACAGCTACGAGCAGTACTTC
cdr3_aa: CASSPRDSYEQYF

v_call: TRBV30
d_call: .
clone_size: .
j_call: TRBJ1-4
cdr3_nt: TGTGCCTGGAGTAGGACAGCTGAAAAACTGTTTTTT
cdr3_aa: CAWSRTAEKLFF

v_call: TRBV7-2
d_call: TRBD1
clone_size: once
j_call: TRBJ1-1
cdr3_nt: TGTGCCAGCAGCTTAAGACAGGGGTTGGGGAACACTGAAGCTTTCTTT
cdr3_aa: CASSLRQGLGNTEAFF

v_call: TRBV27
d_call: TRBD1
clone_size: few
j_call: TRBJ1-1
cdr3_nt: TGTGCCAGCAGTTGGGGAGGGACAGGGGACACTGAAGCTTTCTTT
cdr3_aa: CASSWGGTGDTEAFF

v_call: TRBV19
d_call: .
clone_size: .
j_call: TRBJ2-3
cdr3_nt: TGTGCCAGTACCCTGGGGCCTGCCAGCACAGATACGCAGTATTTT
cdr3_aa: CASTLGPASTDTQYF

v_call: TRBV27
d_call: .
clone_size: .
j_call: TRBJ2-7
cdr3_nt: TGTGCCAGCAGTTTGGCGGGATTTAACTACGAGCAGTACTTC
cdr3_aa: CASSLAGFNYEQYF

v_call: TRBV27
d_call: .
clone_size: .
j_call: TRBJ2-1
cdr3_nt: TGTGCCAGCAGCCAGAATTACAATGAGCAGTTCTTC
cdr3_aa: CASSQNYNEQFF

v_call: TRBV18
d_call: .
clone_size: .
j_call: TRBJ2-3
cdr3_nt: TGTGCCAGCTCACCACCATCACGCGCAAGCACAGATACGCAGTATTTT
cdr3_aa: CASSPPSRASTDTQYF

v_call: TRBV5-4
d_call: TRBD1
clone_size: .
j_call: TRBJ1-2
cdr3_nt: TGTGCCAGCAGCCCACTACAGGGGGCCGACTATGGCTACACCTTC
cdr3_aa: CASSPLQGADYGYTF

v_call: TRBV2
d_call: .
clone_size: few
j_call: TRBJ2-5
cdr3_nt: TGTGCCAGCACGGCGGCCGAAGTGGGGACCCAGTACTTC
cdr3_aa: CASTAAEVGTQYF

v_call: TRBV2
d_call: TRBD1
clone_size: .
j_call: TRBJ2-2
cdr3_nt: TGTGCCAGCAGTGGACAGGGAAGGATCGGGGAGCTGTTTTTT
cdr3_aa: CASSGQGRIGELFF

v_call: TRBV11-2
d_call: TRBD2
clone_size: .
j_call: TRBJ2-7
cdr3_nt: TGTGCCAGCAGTCAAGGACTAGCACTTTACGAGCAGTACTTC
cdr3_aa: CASSQGLALYEQYF

v_call: TRBV28
d_call: TRBD1
clone_size: few
j_call: TRBJ1-6
cdr3_nt: TGTGCCAGTGGAGTTCATGGACAGGGAACTTCACCCCTCCACTTT
cdr3_aa: CASGVHGQGTSPLHF

v_call: TRBV6-5
d_call: .
clone_size: .
j_call: TRBJ2-7
cdr3_nt: TGTGCCAGCAGGTCAGGACAGCAGAAAGGGGCGCAGTACTTC
cdr3_aa: CASRSGQQKGAQYF

v_call: TRBV19
d_call: .
clone_size: .
j_call: TRBJ1-1
cdr3_nt: TGTGCCAGTTCATCATCCAGTGCCAACACTGAAGCTTTCTTT
cdr3_aa: CASSSSSANTEAFF

v_call: TRBV28
d_call: TRBD1
clone_size: .
j_call: TRBJ1-3
cdr3_nt: TGTGCCAGCAGTTTAATACAGGGGATCTCTGGAAACACCATATATTTT
cdr3_aa: CASSLIQGISGNTIYF

v_call: TRBV19
d_call: TRBD1
clone_size: .
j_call: TRBJ2-1
cdr3_nt: TGTGCCAGTAGCCGTGGGGACAGGGGCTTGTCTGAGCAGTTCTTC
cdr3_aa: CASSRGDRGLSEQFF

v_call: TRBV27
d_call: .
clone_size: few
j_call: TRBJ1-5
cdr3_nt: TGTGCCAGCAGTCCTAGCGGCAGGGTCAATCAGCCCCAGCATTTT
cdr3_aa: CASSPSGRVNQPQHF

v_call: TRBV28
d_call: .
clone_size: few
j_call: TRBJ1-6
cdr3_nt: TGTGCCAGCAGTTTAGAAAGGGGGAATTCACCCCTCCACTTT
cdr3_aa: CASSLERGNSPLHF

v_call: TRBV2
d_call: TRBD1
clone_size: once
j_call: TRBJ2-7
cdr3_nt: TGTGCCAGCAGTGAAGGGGGACAGACAATCTACGAGCAGTACTTC
cdr3_aa: CASSEGGQTIYEQYF

v_call: TRBV6-1
d_call: TRBD1
clone_size: once
j_call: TRBJ2-3
cdr3_nt: TGTGCCAGCAGTGATCGGACAGGGAGTTGGGATACGCAGTATTTT
cdr3_aa: CASSDRTGSWDTQYF

v_call: TRBV7-2
d_call: .
clone_size: once
j_call: TRBJ1-5
cdr3_nt: TGTGCCAGCAGCTTAGATACAGGGCTCGATCAGCCCCAGCATTTT
cdr3_aa: CASSLDTGLDQPQHF